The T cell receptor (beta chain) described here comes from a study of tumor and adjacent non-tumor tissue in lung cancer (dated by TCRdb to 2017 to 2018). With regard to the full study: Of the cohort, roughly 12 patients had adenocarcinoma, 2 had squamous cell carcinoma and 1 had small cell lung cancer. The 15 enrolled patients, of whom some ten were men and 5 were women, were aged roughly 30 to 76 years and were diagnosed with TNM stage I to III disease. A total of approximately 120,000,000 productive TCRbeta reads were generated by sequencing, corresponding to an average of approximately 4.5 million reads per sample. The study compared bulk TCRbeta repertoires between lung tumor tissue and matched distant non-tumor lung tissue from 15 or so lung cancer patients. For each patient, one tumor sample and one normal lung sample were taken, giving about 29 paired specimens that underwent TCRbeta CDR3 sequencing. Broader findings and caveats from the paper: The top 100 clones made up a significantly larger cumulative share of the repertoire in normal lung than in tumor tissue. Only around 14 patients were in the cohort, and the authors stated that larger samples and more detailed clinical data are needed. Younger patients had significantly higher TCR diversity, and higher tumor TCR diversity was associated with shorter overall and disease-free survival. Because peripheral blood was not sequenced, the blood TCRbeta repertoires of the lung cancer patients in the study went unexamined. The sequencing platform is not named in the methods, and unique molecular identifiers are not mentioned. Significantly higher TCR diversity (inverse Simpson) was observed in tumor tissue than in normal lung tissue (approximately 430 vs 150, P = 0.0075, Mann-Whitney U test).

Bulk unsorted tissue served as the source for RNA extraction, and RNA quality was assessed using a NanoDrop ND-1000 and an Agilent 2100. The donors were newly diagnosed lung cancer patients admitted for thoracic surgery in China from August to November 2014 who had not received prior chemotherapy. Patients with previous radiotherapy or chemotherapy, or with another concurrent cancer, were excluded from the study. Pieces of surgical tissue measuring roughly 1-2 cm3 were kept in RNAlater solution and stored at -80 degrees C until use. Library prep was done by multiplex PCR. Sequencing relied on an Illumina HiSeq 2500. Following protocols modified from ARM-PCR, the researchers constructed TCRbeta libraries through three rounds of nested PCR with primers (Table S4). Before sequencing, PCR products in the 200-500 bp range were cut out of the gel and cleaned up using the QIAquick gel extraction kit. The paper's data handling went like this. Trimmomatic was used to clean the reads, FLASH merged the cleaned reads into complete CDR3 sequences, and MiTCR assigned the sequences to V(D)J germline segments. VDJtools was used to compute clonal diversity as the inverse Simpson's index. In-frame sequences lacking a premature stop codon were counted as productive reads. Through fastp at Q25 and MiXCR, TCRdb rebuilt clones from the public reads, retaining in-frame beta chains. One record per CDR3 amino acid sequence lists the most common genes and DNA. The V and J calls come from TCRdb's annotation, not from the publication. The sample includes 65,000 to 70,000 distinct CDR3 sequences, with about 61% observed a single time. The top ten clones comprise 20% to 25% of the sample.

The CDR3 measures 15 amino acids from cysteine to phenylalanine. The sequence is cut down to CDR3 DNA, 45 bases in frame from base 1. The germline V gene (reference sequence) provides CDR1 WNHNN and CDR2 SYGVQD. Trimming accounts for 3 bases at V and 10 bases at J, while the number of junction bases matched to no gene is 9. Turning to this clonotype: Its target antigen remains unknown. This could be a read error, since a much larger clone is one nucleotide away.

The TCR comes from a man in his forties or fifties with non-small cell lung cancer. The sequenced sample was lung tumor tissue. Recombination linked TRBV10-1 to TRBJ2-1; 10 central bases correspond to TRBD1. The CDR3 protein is CASSDPGQGTWEQFF. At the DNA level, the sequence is TGCGCCAGCAGTGATCCGGGACAGGGGACTTGGGAGCAGTTCTTC.